These T cell receptor beta chains were read from a single sample in a study of resident and recirculating memory T cells in vitiligo. The repertoire was sequenced with immunoSEQ multiplex PCR; TCRdb's copy has only in-frame clones and lacks some. The sample shows 70,000 to 85,000 clones, roughly nine tenths of them seen only once. The specimen sequenced was blood. These receptors were obtained from a male donor with vitiligo. Each CDR3 is given with its conserved first and last residue. A D gene is named only where the DNA matches it firmly. Some rows have no size entry. The others give once, few or many, or a class for an expanded clone.

.	TRBV7-8	.	TRBJ1-3	CASSLVGGMLSGNTIYF	TGTGCCAGCAGCTTAGTGGGGGGGATGCTATCTGGAAACACCATATATTTT
once	TRBV30	.	TRBJ1-1	CAWSVQGNTEAFF	TGTGCCTGGAGTGTACAGGGGAACACTGAAGCTTTCTTT
.	TRBV5-1	.	TRBJ2-1	CASSIPGDEQFF	TGCGCCAGCAGCATCCCAGGGGATGAGCAGTTCTTC
.	TRBV5-1	.	TRBJ1-4	CASSRTLGGPDFSNEKLFF	TGCGCCAGCAGCAGAACCTTGGGGGGGCCCGACTTTTCAAATGAAAAACTGTTTTTT
.	TRBV15	.	TRBJ2-1	CATSRDRGSSYNEQFF	TGTGCCACCAGCAGAGACAGGGGAAGCTCCTACAATGAGCAGTTCTTC
.	TRBV2	.	TRBJ1-4	CASSLGGKRTEKLFF	TGTGCCAGCAGTTTGGGCGGGAAGCGGACCGAAAAACTGTTTTTT
.	TRBV19	.	TRBJ1-2	CASSNSTVSNYGYTF	TGTGCCAGTAGTAACTCGACAGTGTCTAACTATGGCTACACCTTC
.	TRBV27	TRBD1	TRBJ1-2	CASRPQGTGYGYTF	TGTGCCAGCAGACCACAGGGGACTGGGTATGGCTACACCTTC
.	TRBV6-5	.	TRBJ1-1	CASSASTGNTEAFF	TGTGCCAGCAGCGCCTCAACAGGGAACACTGAAGCTTTCTTT
.	TRBV6-5	.	TRBJ1-2	CASRERGIANYGYTF	TGTGCCAGCAGAGAAAGGGGAATTGCTAACTATGGCTACACCTTC
once	TRBV7-6	TRBD2	TRBJ2-1	CASSLGTLAAYNEQFF	TGTGCCAGCAGCTTAGGTACTCTAGCGGCCTACAATGAGCAGTTCTTC
.	TRBV13	TRBD1	TRBJ2-5	CASSSFLWTGEETQYF	TGTGCCAGCAGCTCCTTCCTGTGGACAGGGGAAGAGACCCAGTACTTC